Listed below are T cell receptor beta chains from one sample, sequenced in a study of blood T cell repertoires in COVID-19. The protocol was immunoSEQ multiplex PCR, while the TCRdb copy is restricted to in-frame clones and leaves out a portion. The sample consists of about 370,000 clones, roughly 90% of them appearing once. Sequencing input: peripheral blood. These receptors came from a woman aged 30 to 39 with COVID-19, enrolled during active disease. CDR3s include the opening cysteine and the closing phenylalanine or tryptophan. The D gene is left open where the match is weak. Where a row states a size, it is once, few, many or the class of an expanded clone; other rows omit it.

cdr3_nt	cdr3_aa	v_call	j_call	clone_size	d_call
TGTGCCAGCAGTTACGGACCCGCGGGTAGGCAGCCCCAGCATTTT	CASSYGPAGRQPQHF	TRBV6-2/TRBV6-3	TRBJ1-5	.	.
TGTGCCAGCAGTCACAGGACGGGAGGGAATGGCTACACCTTC	CASSHRTGGNGYTF	TRBV6-5	TRBJ1-2	once	.
TGTGCCAGCAGCTTAGACCGACTAGCGGGGGGGGATACGCAGTATTTT	CASSLDRLAGGDTQYF	TRBV7-2	TRBJ2-3	.	TRBD2
TGCAGCGCTGGGGGGAGGGTCACCGGGGAGCTGTTTTTT	CSAGGRVTGELFF	TRBV29-1	TRBJ2-2	.	TRBD2
TGTGCCAGCAGCCAGGGACAGGGTGGGGGAGATACGCAGTATTTT	CASSQGQGGGDTQYF	TRBV5-4	TRBJ2-3	once	TRBD1
TGTGCCAGCAGCATACAGGGGTCTAACGGGGCATTC	CASSIQGSNGAF	TRBV5-4	TRBJ2-7	once	TRBD1
TGTGCCAGCAGTTACTCTGGGACAGAAGCCTACGAGCAGTACTTC	CASSYSGTEAYEQYF	TRBV6-5	TRBJ2-7	.	TRBD1
TGTGCCAGCAGTCGACAGGTTAAAAACTATGGCTACACCTTC	CASSRQVKNYGYTF	TRBV6-6	TRBJ1-2	.	.
TGTGCCACCAGTTCCCGACAGGGATGGGATACGCAGTATTTT	CATSSRQGWDTQYF	TRBV24-1	TRBJ2-3	.	TRBD1
TGTGCTAGTAAAGGGACAGCCACAGATACGCAGTATTTT	CASKGTATDTQYF	TRBV12-5	TRBJ2-3	.	TRBD1
TGTGCCAGCGGGGTAGGGGTCCTCCAGTACTTC	CASGVGVLQYF	TRBV6-5	TRBJ2-4	.	.
TGTGCCAGCAGCCCGAATCCGGACACCCCTTGGGGCTACACCTTC	CASSPNPDTPWGYTF	TRBV3-1/TRBV3-2	TRBJ1-2	.	.
TGTGCCAGCAGCTTACAACAGGCTTGGGATGAAAAACTGTTTTTT	CASSLQQAWDEKLFF	TRBV7-2	TRBJ1-4	.	.
TGTGCCAGCAGTTTGGTGAGTGAGCAGTTCTTC	CASSLVSEQFF	TRBV12-3/TRBV12-4	TRBJ2-1	.	.
TGTGCCATCAGTCCTCCGGGGAACGAAGAGACCCAGTACTTC	CAISPPGNEETQYF	TRBV10-3	TRBJ2-5	once	.
TGTGCCAGCAGTGAATCCTGGAGCGAGAACACTGAAGCTTTCTTT	CASSESWSENTEAFF	TRBV25-1	TRBJ1-1	once	.
TGTGCCAGCAGCCAGGGACAGGGGTTCACCCTAGCAGAATATGGCTACACCTTC	CASSQGQGFTLAEYGYTF	TRBV7-6	TRBJ1-2	.	TRBD1
TGTGCCAGCAGTTACTCGGGACTAGCGGGTGGGTCTAGTGAGCAGTTCTTC	CASSYSGLAGGSSEQFF	TRBV6-2/TRBV6-3	TRBJ2-1	.	TRBD2
TGTGCCAGCAGCTTGAACAGGGCCACTGAAGCTTTCTTT	CASSLNRATEAFF	TRBV12-3/TRBV12-4	TRBJ1-1	once	.
TGTGCCAGCAGTGTCTTGAGGGAAAACTATGGCTACACCTTC	CASSVLRENYGYTF	TRBV25-1	TRBJ1-2	.	.
TGTGCCAGCAGACCGGGACTGTCAACTAATGAAAAACTGTTTTTT	CASRPGLSTNEKLFF	TRBV5-4	TRBJ1-4	.	.
TGTGCCAGTAGTCCTCGACAGGGGGGTTCCGGGGAGCTGTTTTTT	CASSPRQGGSGELFF	TRBV19	TRBJ2-2	.	TRBD1
TGTGCCAGCAGTGAAGTTCCGGGGTTAGCCAAAAACATTCAGTACTTC	CASSEVPGLAKNIQYF	TRBV2	TRBJ2-4	.	.
TGTGCTAGCAGGGGGGGACTCAACACCGGGGAGCTGTTTTTT	CASRGGLNTGELFF	TRBV7-7	TRBJ2-2	.	.
TGTGCCAGCAGCGGACAGGTGGGGTACGAGCAGTACTTC	CASSGQVGYEQYF	TRBV6-2/TRBV6-3	TRBJ2-7	.	TRBD1
TGCGCCAGCAGTGAGGCCCGAGGCTTAACTACGCAGTATTTT	CASSEARGLTTQYF	TRBV10-1	TRBJ2-3	once	.
TGTGCCAGCAGTCGGACTAGCGGGGAATACAATGAGCAGTTCTTC	CASSRTSGEYNEQFF	TRBV6-5	TRBJ2-1	few	TRBD2
TGTGCCAGCAGTTCAGGGACAGGAATAGCTTTCTTT	CASSSGTGIAFF	TRBV6-5	TRBJ1-1	.	TRBD1
TGTGCCAGCAGTGTTAGACAGGGGATTGGCAATCAGCCCCAGCATTTT	CASSVRQGIGNQPQHF	TRBV6-1	TRBJ1-5	few	TRBD1
TGTGCCAGCAGCGCTCAGGGGGGATTGGAAGAGACCCAGTACTTC	CASSAQGGLEETQYF	TRBV9	TRBJ2-5	once	.
TGTGCCAGCAGCCAACATCGGGCAGGGTGGAATGAGCAGTTCTTC	CASSQHRAGWNEQFF	TRBV7-9	TRBJ2-1	.	.
TGTGCCAGCAAGGGTCTAGCGGGGGGCACAGATACGCAGTATTTT	CASKGLAGGTDTQYF	TRBV2	TRBJ2-3	.	TRBD2
TGTGCCAGCAGCCTCGGGAGGAGAACGAATCAGCCCCAGCATTTT	CASSLGRRTNQPQHF	TRBV5-6	TRBJ1-5	.	.
TGTGCCAGCAGCTTTACAGGCACTGAAGCTTTCTTT	CASSFTGTEAFF	TRBV11-2	TRBJ1-1	.	.
TGTGCCAGCAGCTCGGGCGGTCGGACTACCTACGAGCAGTACTTC	CASSSGGRTTYEQYF	TRBV7-2	TRBJ2-7	.	.
TGTGCCAGCAGCCGCGGGGGCCTAAACAATGAGCAGTTCTTC	CASSRGGLNNEQFF	TRBV7-9	TRBJ2-1	.	.
TGTGCCAGCAGGTCTCCAAGCGGGGGGCAGAACACCGGGGAGCTGTTTTTT	CASRSPSGGQNTGELFF	TRBV7-2	TRBJ2-2	.	TRBD2
TGTGCCAGCAGCCAAGATAACAGGGACAGGGGAAGGGAGACCCAGTACTTC	CASSQDNRDRGRETQYF	TRBV4-2	TRBJ2-5	.	TRBD1
TGTGCCAGCAGTGGGAACAGGCCTGAGGGCTACACCTTC	CASSGNRPEGYTF	TRBV2	TRBJ1-2	.	.
TGCAGCGTTGAAGAGATACAGGAGGGGGCCAACGTCCTGACTTTC	CSVEEIQEGANVLTF	TRBV29-1	TRBJ2-6	few	.
TGCGCCAGCAGCCCCGGTTCCGGGACTAGCTCCTACAATGAGCAGTTCTTC	CASSPGSGTSSYNEQFF	TRBV4-3	TRBJ2-1	.	TRBD2
TGTGCCAGCACCCTCGGAGGGGCCCCCGTGGCTACTGAAGCTTTCTTT	CASTLGGAPVATEAFF	TRBV7-9	TRBJ1-1	few	.
TGTGCCACCAGTGTCGGCGGGGCAGGGGAGACCCAGTACTTC	CATSVGGAGETQYF	TRBV24-1	TRBJ2-5	.	.
TGTGCCAGCTTTACTCCACAGGGACAAGATACGCAGTATTTT	CASFTPQGQDTQYF	TRBV7-9	TRBJ2-3	.	.
TGCGCCAGCAGCCAAAGCCAGCGGGGAACCACAGATACGCAGTATTTT	CASSQSQRGTTDTQYF	TRBV4-1	TRBJ2-3	.	TRBD2
TGCGCCAGCAGTGACGGGAAACAAGAGACCCAGTACTTC	CASSDGKQETQYF	TRBV10-1	TRBJ2-5	.	.
TGTGCCACCAGCAGGGGGGGCACTGAAGCTTTCTTT	CATSRGGTEAFF	TRBV15	TRBJ1-1	few	.
TGTGCCAGCCCGACTAGCGGGAGAGGGGAGACCCAGTACTTC	CASPTSGRGETQYF	TRBV21-1	TRBJ2-5	.	.
TGTGCCAGCAGCTTTGGGACAGATTCTAACTATGGCTACACCTTC	CASSFGTDSNYGYTF	TRBV7-9	TRBJ1-2	.	TRBD1
TGTGCCAGTAGTATAGTTCTGGGAAGCGGAGCTTTCTTT	CASSIVLGSGAFF	TRBV19	TRBJ1-1	.	.
TGTGCCAGCAGCCTCGGGGGGGCTAACTACAATGAGCAGTTCTTC	CASSLGGANYNEQFF	TRBV3-1/TRBV3-2	TRBJ2-1	few	TRBD2
TGTGCCAGCAGCTCCTACTACGGAAACTATGGCTACACCTTC	CASSSYYGNYGYTF	TRBV11-2	TRBJ1-2	.	.
TGTGCCAGCAGCCACGGGCGTGGACAGGTTGCAACTGAAGCTTTCTTT	CASSHGRGQVATEAFF	TRBV5-8	TRBJ1-1	.	TRBD1
TGTGCCAGCAGTCAATTTACGTACAGGGGGCTGAACACTGAAGCTTTCTTT	CASSQFTYRGLNTEAFF	TRBV6-6	TRBJ1-1	.	TRBD1
TGTGCCAGCAGTCCCCGTCGGACTCCTTATAGCAATCAGCCCCAGCATTTT	CASSPRRTPYSNQPQHF	TRBV6-6	TRBJ1-5	.	.
TGTGCCAGCAGTCATAGACTAGCGGGGGATAAGACCGGGGAGCTGTTTTTT	CASSHRLAGDKTGELFF	TRBV6-2/TRBV6-3	TRBJ2-2	.	TRBD2
TGCGCCAGCAGCCCGGACAGTGATCAGCCCCAGCATTTT	CASSPDSDQPQHF	TRBV5-1	TRBJ1-5	.	.
TGTGCCAGCAGTATCGACCAACGGGACAGGGTGAGAAATGAGCAGTTCTTC	CASSIDQRDRVRNEQFF	TRBV28	TRBJ2-1	few	TRBD1
TGTGCCAGCAGCTTCATTTCAGGGGCCGGAGAGGATGAGCAGTTCTTC	CASSFISGAGEDEQFF	TRBV5-4	TRBJ2-1	.	.
TGTGCCAGCAGTGAAGGTATTACAGGGGATTCACCCCTCCACTTT	CASSEGITGDSPLHF	TRBV2	TRBJ1-6	few	TRBD1